This T cell receptor (beta chain) was retrieved from a study of T-cell memory formation after mild COVID-19. As for the study in general: Most TCR clusters belonged to a single donor.

General study points: The appearance of some responding clones in pre-infection memory suggested that cross-reactive memory joined. Later expanders leaned toward CD4+, whereas clones contracting from day 15 to 85 were balanced CD4/CD8.

This CDR3 spans 18 amino acids. V lost 0 bases and J lost 0; bases outside the gene matches: 9. CDR1 is LGHDT and CDR2 is YNNKEL in the germline V gene (reference sequence). TCRdb called the 5' RACE reads again in MiXCR, with one record for every CDR3 protein. The sample shows around 27,000 distinct CDR3 sequences, around 7.2% of them seen only once. This clonotype has a handful of counts. Its antigen is unidentified. Source material: PBMCs or a T cell subset sorted from them (not recorded which). The chain couples TRBV3-1 to TRBJ2-3; 7 bases match TRBD2. This clonotype originated in an adult woman who had mild COVID-19 (a few samples of this study predate the infection). Cell type and time point are not known. CDR3 sequence reads: CASSQDRNGGGSTDTQYF. The CDR3 DNA sequence: TGTGCCAGCAGCCAAGATCGGAACGGCGGGGGAAGCACAGATACGCAGTATTTT.